The 14 T cell receptor beta chains in this list originate from one sample, sequenced in a study of blood T cell repertoires in COVID-19. Data came from immunoSEQ multiplex PCR; TCRdb stores just in-frame clones and leaves some out. The table shows over 75,000 clones, with around four fifths occurring only once. The specimen sequenced was peripheral blood. The receptors derive from a human donor in a cohort sampled during active COVID-19.

This rearrangement joins TRBV11-3 to TRBJ2-1, with D uncertain. The V and J ends lost 5 bases and 1 base respectively, with 6 bases between them. Germline CDR1 and CDR2: SGHNT and YENEEA. This CDR3 contains 13 residues. CDR3 protein: CASSVGSYNEQFF. The CDR3 DNA reads as TGTGCCAGCAGCGTCGGGTCCTACAATGAGCAGTTCTTC.

The genes are TRBV5-4 and TRBJ2-1; D may be TRBD2 (6 bases). Germline V CDR1 and CDR2: SGHNT, YYREEE (reference sequence). V dropped 4 bases and J dropped 12 bases, with 14 bases sitting between them. The CDR3 is 12 residues long. The CDR3 DNA reads as TGTGCCAGCAGCCTGAAGGCCGGGGGGCAGTTCTTC. Amino acids: CASSLKAGGQFF.

As DNA, the CDR3 is TGTGCCAGTAGTACAGGGTTCGGCTATGGCTACACCTTC. Translating gives CASSTGFGYGYTF. The chain links TRBV19 to TRBJ1-2; D perhaps matches TRBD1 (5 bases). Germline V CDR1 and CDR2: LNHDA, SQIVND (reference sequence). The CDR3 length is 13 residues. V lost 4 bases, J lost 4 bases, and 10 bases lay in between.

This chain uses TRBV24-1 with TRBJ1-1; TRBD1 agrees at 8 bases. V shed 5 bases, J shed 2 bases, and the junction held 6 bases outside the gene matches. This CDR3 is built from 15 residues. Germline CDR1 KGHDR, CDR2 SFDVKD. The CDR3 region has the DNA TGTGCCACCAGTGGACGGACAGGGACCAACACTGAAGCTTTCTTT. This encodes CATSGRTGTNTEAFF.

This sequence joins TRBV5-1 and TRBJ1-2; tentatively, D is TRBD1 (5 bases). The CDR3 is made up of 14 amino acids. V dropped 5 bases and J dropped 3 bases, with 14 bases sitting between them. CDR1 is SGHRS and CDR2 is YFSETQ in the germline V gene. The DNA of the CDR3 is TGCGCCAGCAGTCGGGAGGGGAACGACTATGGCTACACCTTC. Protein: CASSREGNDYGYTF. Drawing the rest from reference TRBV5-1 and TRBJ1-2, the complete variable domain is KAGVTQTPRYLIKTRGQQVTLSCSPISGHRSVSWYQQTPGQGLQFLFEYFSETQRNKGNFPGRFSGRQFSNSRSEMNVSTLELGDSALYLCASSREGNDYGYTFGSGTRLTVV.

The gene calls are TRBV11-2 and TRBJ2-3; TRBD2 matches 9 bases. This CDR3 is 15 amino acids long. J gave up 4 bases and V 3 bases, and 5 bases lay outside the gene matches. CDR1 is SGHAT, CDR2 FQNNGV, per germline. CDR3 in amino acids: CASSFLAGAADTQYF. DNA for the CDR3: TGTGCCAGCAGCTTCTTAGCGGGGGCGGCAGATACGCAGTATTTT.

The chain's CDR3 is CASSLGTGRTDTQYF. In DNA form, the CDR3 reads TGTGCCAGCAGCTTAGGGACAGGGCGGACAGATACGCAGTATTTT. J is TRBJ2-3 and V is TRBV7-3, with 9 bases lining up with TRBD1. This CDR3 comprises 15 residues. CDR1 and CDR2 (germline): SGHTA, FQGTGA. The V segment lost 2 bases and the J segment 3 bases; nucleotides outside the gene matches: 3. Supplemented by reference TRBV7-3 and TRBJ2-3, the full variable domain reads GAGVSQTPSNKVTEKGKYVELRCDPISGHTALYWYRQSLGQGPEFLIYFQGTGAADDSGLPNDRFFAVRPEGSVSTLKIQRTERGDSAVYLCASSLGTGRTDTQYFGPGTRLTVL.

The chain employs TRBV19 and TRBJ1-4; 7 positions match TRBD1. Germline V gene lookup returns CDR1 LNHDA and CDR2 SQIVND (reference sequence). The V gene end was trimmed by 6 bases and the J gene end by 5 bases; junction bases not matched to a gene: 9. CDR3 length: 15 residues. CDR3 nucleotide sequence: TGTGCCAGTAGCCGAGGACAGGATTTGAATGAAAAACTGTTTTTT. Its protein product is CASSRGQDLNEKLFF.

V usage is TRBV3-1 (or the pseudogene TRBV3-2) and J usage is TRBJ2-7; TRBD2 aligns across 9 bases. CDR1 is LGHDT, CDR2 YNNKEL, per germline (reference sequence). The CDR3 covers 18 residues. Unmatched junction bases numbered 10, after V lost 1 base and J lost 0 bases. Written as DNA, the CDR3 is TGTGCCAGCAGCCAAGTGACGTCGGGCGGGGGGGTCTCCTACGAGCAGTACTTC. Translation: CASSQVTSGGGVSYEQYF.

The V and J genes are TRBV7-2 and TRBJ2-1; TRBD2 is a possible D gene (6 bases). Germline V gene data show CDR1 as SGHTA and CDR2 as FQGNSA. V lost 2 bases and J 6 bases, leaving 20 bases between the germline ends. The CDR3 totals 17 residues. The CDR3 DNA reads TGTGCCAGCAGCTTAACCCTCGCCCTGGGGGGAGGCAATGAGCAGTTCTTC. Protein sequence: CASSLTLALGGGNEQFF. The variable domain in full, completed from reference TRBV7-2 and TRBJ2-1, reads GAGVSQSPSNKVTEKGKDVELRCDPISGHTALYWYRQSLGQGLEFLIYFQGNSAPDKSGLPSDRFSAERTGGSVSTLTIQRTQQEDSAVYLCASSLTLALGGGNEQFFGPGTRLTVL.

The chain combines TRBV5-1 with TRBJ2-3; D is ambiguous. Trimming removed 4 bases at V and 3 bases at J, with 12 bases between. The CDR3 totals 14 residues. The germline CDR1 and CDR2 sequences are SGHRS and YFSETQ. CDR3 nucleotides: TGCGCCAGCAGCCCGGGTCTCCAGACAGATACGCAGTATTTT. Its protein product is CASSPGLQTDTQYF.

The rearrangement links TRBV2 to TRBJ2-3; no clear D gene. The V end was cut by 7 bases, the J end by 2 bases, with 4 bases between. CDR3 length: 11 residues. Germline CDR1 reads SNHLY; CDR2 reads FYNNEI. DNA for the CDR3: TGTGCCAGCATCTACACAGATACGCAGTATTTT. This codes for CASIYTDTQYF. Complete variable domain (other parts from reference TRBV2 and TRBJ2-3): EPEVTQTPSHQVTQMGQEVILRCVPISNHLYFYWYRQILGQKVEFLVSFYNNEISEKSEIFDDQFSVERPDGSNFTLKIRSTKLEDSAMYFCASIYTDTQYFGPGTRLTVL.

The chain combines TRBV7-9 with TRBJ2-1; D unresolved. V lost 8 bases to trimming and J lost 0 bases, with 8 bases between them. Germline V gene data show CDR1 as SEHNR and CDR2 as FQNEAQ (reference sequence). This CDR3 region has 13 residues. The chain's CDR3 is CASCPSSYNEQFF. The CDR3 DNA reads TGTGCCAGCTGCCCGAGCTCCTACAATGAGCAGTTCTTC. Full variable domain (remainder filled in from reference TRBV7-9 and TRBJ2-1): DTGVSQNPRHKITKRGQNVTFRCDPISEHNRLYWYRQTLGQGPEFLTYFQNEAQLEKSRLLSDRFSAERPKGSFSTLEIQRTEQGDSAMYLCASCPSSYNEQFFGPGTRLTVL.

The V call is TRBV18, the J call TRBJ2-7, with 10 bases matching TRBD1. The CDR3 has 15 amino acids. The germline V gene encodes CDR1 KGHSH and CDR2 LQKENI. After removal of 4 bases from V and 1 base from J, the junction contained 4 bases not matched to a gene. CDR3 coding DNA: TGTGCCAGCTCACGACCGGGACAGGGGTCCTACGAGCAGTACTTC. As protein: CASSRPGQGSYEQYF.